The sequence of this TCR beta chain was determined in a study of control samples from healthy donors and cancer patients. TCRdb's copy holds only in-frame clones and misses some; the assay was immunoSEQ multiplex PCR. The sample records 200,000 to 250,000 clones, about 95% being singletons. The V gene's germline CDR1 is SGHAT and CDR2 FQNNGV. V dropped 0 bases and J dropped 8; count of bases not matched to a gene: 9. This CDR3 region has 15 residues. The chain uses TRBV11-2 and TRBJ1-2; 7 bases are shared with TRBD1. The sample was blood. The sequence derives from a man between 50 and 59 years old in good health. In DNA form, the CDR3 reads TGTGCCAGCAGCTTAGATCTGGTGACAGGGAGCGGCTACACCTTC. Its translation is CASSLDLVTGSGYTF.